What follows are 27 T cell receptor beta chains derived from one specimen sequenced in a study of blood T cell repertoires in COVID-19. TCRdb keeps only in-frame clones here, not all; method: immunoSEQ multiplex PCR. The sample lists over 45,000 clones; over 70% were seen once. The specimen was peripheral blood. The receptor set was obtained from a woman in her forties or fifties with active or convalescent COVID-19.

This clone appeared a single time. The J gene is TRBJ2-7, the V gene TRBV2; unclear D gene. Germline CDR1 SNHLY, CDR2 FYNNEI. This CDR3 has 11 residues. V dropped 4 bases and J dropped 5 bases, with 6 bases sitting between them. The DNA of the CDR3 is TGTGCCAGCAGTGCAGTAAACGAGCAGTACTTC. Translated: CASSAVNEQYF. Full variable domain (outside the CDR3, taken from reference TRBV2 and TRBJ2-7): EPEVTQTPSHQVTQMGQEVILRCVPISNHLYFYWYRQILGQKVEFLVSFYNNEISEKSEIFDDQFSVERPDGSNFTLKIRSTKLEDSAMYFCASSAVNEQYFGPGTRLTVT.

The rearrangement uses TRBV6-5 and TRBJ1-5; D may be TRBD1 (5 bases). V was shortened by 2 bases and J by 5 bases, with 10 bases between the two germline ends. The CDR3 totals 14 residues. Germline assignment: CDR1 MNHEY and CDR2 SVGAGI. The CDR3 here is CASSYRGEDQPQHF. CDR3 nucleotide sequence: TGTGCCAGCAGTTACAGGGGCGAGGATCAGCCCCAGCATTTT.

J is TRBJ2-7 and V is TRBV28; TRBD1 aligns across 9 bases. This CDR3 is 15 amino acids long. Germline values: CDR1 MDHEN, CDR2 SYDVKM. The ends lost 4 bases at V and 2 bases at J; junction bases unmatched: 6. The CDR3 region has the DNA TGTGCCAGCAGTTCTCCGGGACAGGGAACCTACGAGCAGTACTTC. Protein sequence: CASSSPGQGTYEQYF.

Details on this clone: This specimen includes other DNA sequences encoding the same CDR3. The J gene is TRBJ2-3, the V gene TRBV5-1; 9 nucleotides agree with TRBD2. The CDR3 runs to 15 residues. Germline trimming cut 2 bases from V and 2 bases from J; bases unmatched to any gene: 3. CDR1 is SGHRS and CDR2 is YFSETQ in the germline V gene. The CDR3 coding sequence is TGCGCCAGCAGCTTAGCTAGCGGGATCACAGATACGCAGTATTTT. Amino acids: CASSLASGITDTQYF.

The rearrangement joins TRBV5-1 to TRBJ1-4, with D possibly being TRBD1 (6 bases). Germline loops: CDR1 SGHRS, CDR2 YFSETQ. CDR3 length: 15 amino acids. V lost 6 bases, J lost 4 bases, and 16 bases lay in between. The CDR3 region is CASTKGQGYNEKLFF. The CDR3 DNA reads TGCGCCAGCACCAAGGGGCAGGGGTATAATGAAAAACTGTTTTTT.

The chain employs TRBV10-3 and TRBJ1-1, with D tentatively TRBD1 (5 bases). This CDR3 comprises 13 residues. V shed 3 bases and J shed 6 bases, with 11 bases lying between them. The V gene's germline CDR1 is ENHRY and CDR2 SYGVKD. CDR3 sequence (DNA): TGTGCCATCAGTGACCCAGGGCCGGCTGAAGCTTTCTTT. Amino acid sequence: CAISDPGPAEAFF.

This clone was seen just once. CDR3 residues: CASSKTGQDQPQHF. The CDR3 nucleotides read TGTGCCAGCAGCAAGACAGGGCAAGATCAGCCCCAGCATTTT. The chain is built from TRBV6-6 and TRBJ1-5; 7 nucleotides line up with TRBD1. V lost 6 bases and J lost 5; bases outside the gene matches: 7. This CDR3 spans 14 amino acids. Germline V gives CDR1 MNHNY, CDR2 SVGAGI (reference sequence).

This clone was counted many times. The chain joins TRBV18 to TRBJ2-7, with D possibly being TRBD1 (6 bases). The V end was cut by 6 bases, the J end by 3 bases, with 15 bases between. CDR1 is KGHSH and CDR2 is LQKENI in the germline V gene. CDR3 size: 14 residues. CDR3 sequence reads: CASSLSDRYYEQYF. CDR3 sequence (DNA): TGTGCCAGCTCCCTTAGCGACAGGTACTACGAGCAGTACTTC.

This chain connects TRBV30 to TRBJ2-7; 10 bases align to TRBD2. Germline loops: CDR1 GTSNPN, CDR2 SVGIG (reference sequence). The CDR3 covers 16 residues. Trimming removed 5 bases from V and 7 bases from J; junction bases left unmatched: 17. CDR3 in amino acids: CAWARRTTSGSGEQYF. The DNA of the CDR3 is TGTGCCTGGGCCCGTCGTACGACTAGCGGGTCGGGGGAGCAGTACTTC.

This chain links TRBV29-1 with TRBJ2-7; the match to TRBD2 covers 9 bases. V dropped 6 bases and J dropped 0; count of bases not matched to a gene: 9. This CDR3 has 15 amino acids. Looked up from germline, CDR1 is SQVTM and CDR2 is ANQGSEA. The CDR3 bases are TGCAGCGTCGCCCCCGAGCGGGGGGTCTCCTACGAGCAGTACTTC. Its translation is CSVAPERGVSYEQYF.

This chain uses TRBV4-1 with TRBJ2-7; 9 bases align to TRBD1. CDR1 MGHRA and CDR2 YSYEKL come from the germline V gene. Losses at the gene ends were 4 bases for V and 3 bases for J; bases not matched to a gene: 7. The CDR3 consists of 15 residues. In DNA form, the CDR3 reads TGCGCCAGCAGCCTCTTCGGGACAGGGAACTACGAGCAGTACTTC. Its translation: CASSLFGTGNYEQYF.

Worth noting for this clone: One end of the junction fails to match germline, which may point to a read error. In DNA, the CDR3 is TGCGCCAGCCGCTTGACTAGCGGGAGCGATGAGCAGTTCTTC. Protein sequence: CASRLTSGSDEQFF. The rearrangement joins TRBV5-1 to TRBJ2-1, with TRBD2 matching over 12 bases. Germline-derived CDR1 and CDR2 are SGHRS and YFSETQ. This CDR3 is 14 amino acids long.

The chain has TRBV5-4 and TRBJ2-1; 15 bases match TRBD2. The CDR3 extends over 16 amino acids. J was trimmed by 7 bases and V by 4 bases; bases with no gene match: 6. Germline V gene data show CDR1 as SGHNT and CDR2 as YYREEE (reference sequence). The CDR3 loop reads CASSPTGTSGRNEQFF. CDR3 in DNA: TGTGCCAGCAGCCCCACCGGGACTAGCGGGAGGAATGAGCAGTTCTTC.

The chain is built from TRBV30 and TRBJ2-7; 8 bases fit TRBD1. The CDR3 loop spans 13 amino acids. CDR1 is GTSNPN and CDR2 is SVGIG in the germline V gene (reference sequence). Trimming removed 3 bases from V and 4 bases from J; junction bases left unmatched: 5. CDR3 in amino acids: CAWRPGGGYEQYF. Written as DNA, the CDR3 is TGTGCCTGGAGGCCAGGGGGCGGGTACGAGCAGTACTTC. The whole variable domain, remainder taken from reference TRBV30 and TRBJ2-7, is SQTIHQWPATLVQPVGSPLSLECTVEGTSNPNLYWYRQAAGRGLQLLFYSVGIGQISSEVPQNLSASRPQDRQFILSSKKLLLSDSGFYLCAWRPGGGYEQYFGPGTRLTVT.

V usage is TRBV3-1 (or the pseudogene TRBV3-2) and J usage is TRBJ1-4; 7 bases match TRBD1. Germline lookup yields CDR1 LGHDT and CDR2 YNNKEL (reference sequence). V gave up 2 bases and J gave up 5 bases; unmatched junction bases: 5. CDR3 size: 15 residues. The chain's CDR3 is CASSQRTGQNEKLFF. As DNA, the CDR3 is TGTGCCAGCAGCCAAAGGACAGGACAGAATGAAAAACTGTTTTTT.

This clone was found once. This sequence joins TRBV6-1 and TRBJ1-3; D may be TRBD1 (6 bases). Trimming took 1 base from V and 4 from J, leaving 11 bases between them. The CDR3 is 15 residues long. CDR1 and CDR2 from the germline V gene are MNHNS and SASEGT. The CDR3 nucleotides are TGTGCCAGCAGTGAAGGGGCAGGGGCCGGAAACACCATATATTTT. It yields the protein CASSEGAGAGNTIYF.

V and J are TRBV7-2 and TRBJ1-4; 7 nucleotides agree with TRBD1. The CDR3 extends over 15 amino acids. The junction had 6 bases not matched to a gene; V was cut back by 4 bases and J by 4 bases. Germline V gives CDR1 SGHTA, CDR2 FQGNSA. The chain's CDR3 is CASSSPGTVNEKLFF. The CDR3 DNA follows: TGTGCCAGCAGCTCACCGGGGACAGTTAATGAAAAACTGTTTTTT.

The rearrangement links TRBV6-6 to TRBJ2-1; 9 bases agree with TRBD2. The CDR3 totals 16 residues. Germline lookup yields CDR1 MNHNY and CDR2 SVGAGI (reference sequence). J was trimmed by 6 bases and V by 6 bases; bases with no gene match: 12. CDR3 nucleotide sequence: TGTGCCAGCAGACCTAGCGGGAAGTACCTGTTCAATGAGCAGTTCTTC. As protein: CASRPSGKYLFNEQFF.

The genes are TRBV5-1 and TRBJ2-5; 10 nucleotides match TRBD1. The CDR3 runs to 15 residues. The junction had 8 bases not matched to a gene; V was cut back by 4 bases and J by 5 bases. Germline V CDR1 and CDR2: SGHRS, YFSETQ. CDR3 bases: TGCGCCAGCAGCCCTAGGGACAGGGGCTCGGAGACCCAGTACTTC. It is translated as CASSPRDRGSETQYF.

CDR3 DNA sequence: TGTGCCAGCAGTTACCAGGGGGCGGAAGAGACCCAGTACTTC. This sequence encodes CASSYQGAEETQYF. The chain is built from TRBV6-5 and TRBJ2-5; TRBD1 aligns across 8 bases. Per the germline V gene, CDR1 is MNHEY and CDR2 is SVGAGI. The J segment lost 3 bases and the V segment lost 2 bases, leaving 2 bases of the junction unmatched. The CDR3 runs 14 residues.

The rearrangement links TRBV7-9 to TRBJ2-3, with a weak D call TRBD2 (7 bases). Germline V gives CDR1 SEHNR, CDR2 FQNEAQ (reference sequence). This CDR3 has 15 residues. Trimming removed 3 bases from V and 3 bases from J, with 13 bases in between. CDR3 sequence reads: CASSLREGVTDTQYF. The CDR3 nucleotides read TGTGCCAGCAGCTTGAGGGAGGGGGTGACAGATACGCAGTATTTT.

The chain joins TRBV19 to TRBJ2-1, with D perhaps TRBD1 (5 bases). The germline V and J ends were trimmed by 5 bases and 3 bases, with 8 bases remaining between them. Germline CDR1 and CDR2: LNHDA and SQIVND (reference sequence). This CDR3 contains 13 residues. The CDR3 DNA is TGTGCCAGTAGTCCCGACAGCTACAATGAGCAGTTCTTC. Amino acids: CASSPDSYNEQFF.

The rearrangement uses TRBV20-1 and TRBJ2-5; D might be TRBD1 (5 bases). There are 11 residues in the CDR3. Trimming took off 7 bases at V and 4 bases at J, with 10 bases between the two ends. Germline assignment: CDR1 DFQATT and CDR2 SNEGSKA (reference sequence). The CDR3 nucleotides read TGCAGTGTTGGGGCTCCAGAGACCCAGTACTTC. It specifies CSVGAPETQYF.

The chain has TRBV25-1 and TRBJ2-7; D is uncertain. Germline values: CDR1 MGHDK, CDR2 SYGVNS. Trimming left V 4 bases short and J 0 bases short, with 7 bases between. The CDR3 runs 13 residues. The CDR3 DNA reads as TGTGCCAGCAGTGGGAGAAGCTCCTACGAGCAGTACTTC. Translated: CASSGRSSYEQYF.

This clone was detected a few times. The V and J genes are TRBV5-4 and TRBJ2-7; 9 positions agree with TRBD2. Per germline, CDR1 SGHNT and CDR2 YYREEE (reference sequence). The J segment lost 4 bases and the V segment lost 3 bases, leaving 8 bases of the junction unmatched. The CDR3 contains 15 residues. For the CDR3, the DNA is TGTGCCAGCAGCTCGAGGGGTAGCGGGAGTTACGAGCAGTACTTC. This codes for CASSSRGSGSYEQYF.

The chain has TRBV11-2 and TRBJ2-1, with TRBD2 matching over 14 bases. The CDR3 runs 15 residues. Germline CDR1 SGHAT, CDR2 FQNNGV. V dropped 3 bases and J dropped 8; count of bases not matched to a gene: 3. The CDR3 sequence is CASSLTSGRAHEQFF. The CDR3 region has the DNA TGTGCCAGCAGCTTGACTAGCGGGAGGGCCCATGAGCAGTTCTTC.

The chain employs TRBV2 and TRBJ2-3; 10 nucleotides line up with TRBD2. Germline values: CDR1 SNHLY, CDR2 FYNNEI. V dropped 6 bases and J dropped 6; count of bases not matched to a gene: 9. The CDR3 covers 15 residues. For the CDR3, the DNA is TGTGCCAGCAGCACAACTAGCGGGGCCTTTGATACGCAGTATTTT. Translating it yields CASSTTSGAFDTQYF.